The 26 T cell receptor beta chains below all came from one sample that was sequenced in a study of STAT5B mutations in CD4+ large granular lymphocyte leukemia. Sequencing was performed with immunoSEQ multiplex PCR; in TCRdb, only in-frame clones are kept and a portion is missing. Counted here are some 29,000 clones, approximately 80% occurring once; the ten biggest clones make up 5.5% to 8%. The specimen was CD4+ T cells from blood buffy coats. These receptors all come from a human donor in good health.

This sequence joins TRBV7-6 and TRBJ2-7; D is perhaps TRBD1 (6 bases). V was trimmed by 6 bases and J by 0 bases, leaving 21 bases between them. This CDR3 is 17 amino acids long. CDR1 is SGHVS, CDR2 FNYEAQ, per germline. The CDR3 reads CASRQGQGSYRSYEQYF. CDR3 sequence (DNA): TGTGCCAGCAGGCAGGGGCAGGGGTCCTACCGCTCCTACGAGCAGTACTTC.

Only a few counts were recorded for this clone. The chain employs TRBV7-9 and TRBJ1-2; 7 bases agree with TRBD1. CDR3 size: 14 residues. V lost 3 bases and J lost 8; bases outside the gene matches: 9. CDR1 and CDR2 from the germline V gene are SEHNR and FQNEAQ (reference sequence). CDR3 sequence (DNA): TGTGCCAGCAGCTTCACCGACAGGGCCGAAGGCTACACCTTC. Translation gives CASSFTDRAEGYTF.

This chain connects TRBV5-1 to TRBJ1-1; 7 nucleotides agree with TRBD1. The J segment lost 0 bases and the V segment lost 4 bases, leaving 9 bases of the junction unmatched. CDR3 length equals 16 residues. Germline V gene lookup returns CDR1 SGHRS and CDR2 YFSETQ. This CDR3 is CASSPPAGGMNTEAFF. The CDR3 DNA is TGCGCCAGCAGCCCACCGGCAGGGGGTATGAACACTGAAGCTTTCTTT.

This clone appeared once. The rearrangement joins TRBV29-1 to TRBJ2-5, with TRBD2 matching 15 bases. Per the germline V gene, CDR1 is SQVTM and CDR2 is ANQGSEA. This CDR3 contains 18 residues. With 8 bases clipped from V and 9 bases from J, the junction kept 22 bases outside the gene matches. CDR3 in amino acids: CSFDRTSGGAGSMGAQYF. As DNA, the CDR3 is TGCAGCTTCGACCGGACTAGCGGGGGGGCCGGTTCGATGGGGGCCCAGTACTTC.

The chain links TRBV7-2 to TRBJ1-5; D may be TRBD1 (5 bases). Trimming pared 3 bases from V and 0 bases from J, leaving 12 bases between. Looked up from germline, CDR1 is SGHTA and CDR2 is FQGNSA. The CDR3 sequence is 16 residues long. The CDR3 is CASSFFSQDSNQPQHF. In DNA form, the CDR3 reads TGTGCCAGCAGCTTTTTCTCACAGGATAGCAATCAGCCCCAGCATTTT. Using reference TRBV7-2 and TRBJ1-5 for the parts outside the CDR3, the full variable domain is GAGVSQSPSNKVTEKGKDVELRCDPISGHTALYWYRQSLGQGLEFLIYFQGNSAPDKSGLPSDRFSAERTGGSVSTLTIQRTQQEDSAVYLCASSFFSQDSNQPQHFGDGTRLSIL.

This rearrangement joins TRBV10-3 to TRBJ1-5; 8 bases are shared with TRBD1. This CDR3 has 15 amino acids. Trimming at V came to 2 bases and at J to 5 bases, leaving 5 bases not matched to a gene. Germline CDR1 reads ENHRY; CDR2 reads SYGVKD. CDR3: CAISEGQGAYQPQHF. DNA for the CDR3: TGTGCCATCAGTGAGGGGCAGGGGGCCTATCAGCCCCAGCATTTT.

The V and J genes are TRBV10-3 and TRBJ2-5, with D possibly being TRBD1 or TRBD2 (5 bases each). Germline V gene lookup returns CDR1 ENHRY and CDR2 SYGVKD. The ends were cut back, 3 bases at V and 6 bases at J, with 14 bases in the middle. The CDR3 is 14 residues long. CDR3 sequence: CAISEGTDWKTQYF. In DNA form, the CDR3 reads TGTGCCATCAGTGAAGGGACGGATTGGAAGACCCAGTACTTC.

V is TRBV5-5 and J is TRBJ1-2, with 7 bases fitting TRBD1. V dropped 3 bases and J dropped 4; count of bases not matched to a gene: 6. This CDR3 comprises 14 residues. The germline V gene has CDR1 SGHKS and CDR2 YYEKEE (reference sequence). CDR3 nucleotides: TGTGCCAGCAGCTCCGGGACAGTGATCTATGGCTACACCTTC. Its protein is CASSSGTVIYGYTF.

The DNA for the CDR3 is TGTGCCAGCAGCCCCCGGGCAGGAAAGGCCTATGGCTACACCTTC. Amino acids: CASSPRAGKAYGYTF. This chain uses TRBV5-6 with TRBJ1-2; D gene unclear. The V gene lost 4 bases and the J gene lost 4 bases, with 17 bases spanning the gap. Germline assignment: CDR1 SGHDT and CDR2 YYEEEE. This CDR3 is 15 amino acids long. The variable domain in full, with the rest retrieved from reference TRBV5-6 and TRBJ1-2, is DAGVTQSPTHLIKTRGQQVTLRCSPKSGHDTVSWYQQALGQGPQFIFQYYEEEERQRGNFPDRFSGHQFPNYSSELNVNALLLGDSALYLCASSPRAGKAYGYTFGSGTRLTVV.

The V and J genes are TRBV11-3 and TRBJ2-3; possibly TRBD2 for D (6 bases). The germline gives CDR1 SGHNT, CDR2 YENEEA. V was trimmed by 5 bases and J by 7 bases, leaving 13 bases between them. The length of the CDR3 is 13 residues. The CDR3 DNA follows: TGTGCCAGCAGCACCGGGGGATGGAATACGCAGTATTTT. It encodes CASSTGGWNTQYF.

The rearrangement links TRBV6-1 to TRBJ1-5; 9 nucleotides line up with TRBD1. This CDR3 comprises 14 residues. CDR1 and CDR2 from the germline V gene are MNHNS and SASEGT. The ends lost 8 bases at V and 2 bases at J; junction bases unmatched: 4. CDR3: CASDRGAGNQPQHF. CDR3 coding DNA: TGTGCCAGCGACAGGGGGGCAGGCAATCAGCCCCAGCATTTT.

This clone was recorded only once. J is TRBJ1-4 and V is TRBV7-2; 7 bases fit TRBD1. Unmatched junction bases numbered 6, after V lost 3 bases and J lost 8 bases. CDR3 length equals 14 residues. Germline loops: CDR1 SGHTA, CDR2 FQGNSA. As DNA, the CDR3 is TGTGCCAGCAGCTTCCAGGGGACAGAAGAAAAACTGTTTTTT. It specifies CASSFQGTEEKLFF.

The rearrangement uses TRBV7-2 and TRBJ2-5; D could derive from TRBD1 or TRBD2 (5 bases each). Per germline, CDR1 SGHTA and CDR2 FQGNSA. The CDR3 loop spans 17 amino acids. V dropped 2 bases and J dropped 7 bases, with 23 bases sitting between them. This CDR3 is CASSLRAGTLDQGTQYF. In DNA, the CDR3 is TGTGCCAGCAGCTTAAGGGCCGGGACCCTTGACCAGGGGACCCAGTACTTC.

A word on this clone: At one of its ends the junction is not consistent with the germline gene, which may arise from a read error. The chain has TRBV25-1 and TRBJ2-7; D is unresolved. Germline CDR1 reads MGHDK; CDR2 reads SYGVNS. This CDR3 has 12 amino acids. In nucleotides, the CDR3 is TGTGCCAGCAGGGGCACCTCCCACGAGCAGTACTTC. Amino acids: CASRGTSHEQYF.

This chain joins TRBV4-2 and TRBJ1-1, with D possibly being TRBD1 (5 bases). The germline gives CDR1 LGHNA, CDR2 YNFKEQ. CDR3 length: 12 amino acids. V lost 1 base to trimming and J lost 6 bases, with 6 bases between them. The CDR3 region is CASSQGQSEAFF. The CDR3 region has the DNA TGTGCCAGCAGCCAAGGACAGTCTGAAGCTTTCTTT.

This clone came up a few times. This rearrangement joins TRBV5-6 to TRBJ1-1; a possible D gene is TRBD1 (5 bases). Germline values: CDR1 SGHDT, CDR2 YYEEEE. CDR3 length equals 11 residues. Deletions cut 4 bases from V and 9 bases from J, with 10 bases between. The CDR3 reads CASSRAGKAFF. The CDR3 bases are TGTGCCAGCAGCCGAGCAGGGAAAGCTTTCTTT.

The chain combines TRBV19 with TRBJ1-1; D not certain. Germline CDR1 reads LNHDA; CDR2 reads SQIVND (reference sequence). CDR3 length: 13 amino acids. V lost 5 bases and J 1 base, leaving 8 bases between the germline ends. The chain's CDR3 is CASSFEENTEAFF. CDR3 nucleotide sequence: TGTGCCAGTAGTTTCGAGGAGAACACTGAAGCTTTCTTT.

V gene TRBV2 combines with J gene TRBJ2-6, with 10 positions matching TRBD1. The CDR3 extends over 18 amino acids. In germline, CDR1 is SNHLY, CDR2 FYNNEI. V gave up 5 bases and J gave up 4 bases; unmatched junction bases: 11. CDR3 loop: CASSKTGQGLGGANVLTF. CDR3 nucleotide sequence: TGTGCCAGCAGTAAAACGGGACAGGGGCTAGGGGGGGCCAACGTCCTGACTTTC.

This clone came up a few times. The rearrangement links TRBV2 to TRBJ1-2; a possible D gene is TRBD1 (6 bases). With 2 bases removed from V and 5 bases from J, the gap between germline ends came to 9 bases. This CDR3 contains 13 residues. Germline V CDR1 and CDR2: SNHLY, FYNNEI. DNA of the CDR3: TGTGCCAGCAGTGAATGGACAGAGTATGGCTACACCTTC. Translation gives CASSEWTEYGYTF.

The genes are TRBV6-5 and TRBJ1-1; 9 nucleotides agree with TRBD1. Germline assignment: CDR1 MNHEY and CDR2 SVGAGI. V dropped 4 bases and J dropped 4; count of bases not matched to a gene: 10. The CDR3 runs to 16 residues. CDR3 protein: CASSWTGDWVGTEAFF. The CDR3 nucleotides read TGTGCCAGCAGTTGGACAGGGGATTGGGTAGGCACTGAAGCTTTCTTT.

The chain's CDR3 is CSVTLTGNGQPQHF. Here the CDR3 DNA reads TGCAGCGTTACCCTGACAGGGAACGGGCAGCCCCAGCATTTT. The chain combines TRBV29-1 with TRBJ1-5; 7 positions match TRBD1. Germline CDR1 SQVTM, CDR2 ANQGSEA. The CDR3 is 14 residues long. V was clipped by 5 bases and J by 7 bases; unmatched bases: 11.

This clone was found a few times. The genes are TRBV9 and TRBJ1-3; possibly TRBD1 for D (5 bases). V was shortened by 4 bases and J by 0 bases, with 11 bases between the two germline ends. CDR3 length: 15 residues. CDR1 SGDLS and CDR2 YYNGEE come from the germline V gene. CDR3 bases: TGTGCCAGCAGCCAGCGACAGAGCTCTGGAAACACCATATATTTT. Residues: CASSQRQSSGNTIYF.

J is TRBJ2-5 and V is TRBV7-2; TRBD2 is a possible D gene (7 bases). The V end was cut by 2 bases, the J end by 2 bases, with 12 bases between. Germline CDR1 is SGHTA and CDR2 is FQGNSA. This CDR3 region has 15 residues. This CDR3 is CASSLMRGTQETQYF. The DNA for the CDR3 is TGTGCCAGCAGCTTAATGCGGGGGACACAAGAGACCCAGTACTTC.

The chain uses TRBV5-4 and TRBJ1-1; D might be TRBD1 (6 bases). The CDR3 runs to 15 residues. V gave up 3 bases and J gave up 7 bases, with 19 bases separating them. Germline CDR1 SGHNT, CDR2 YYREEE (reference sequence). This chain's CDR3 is CASSSSNRVGFEAFF. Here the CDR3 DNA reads TGTGCCAGCAGCTCAAGTAACAGGGTAGGGTTTGAAGCTTTCTTT.

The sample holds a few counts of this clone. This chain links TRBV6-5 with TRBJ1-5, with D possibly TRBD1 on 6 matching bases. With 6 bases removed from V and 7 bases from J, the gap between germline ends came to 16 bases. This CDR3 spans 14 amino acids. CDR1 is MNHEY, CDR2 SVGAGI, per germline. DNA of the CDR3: TGTGCCAGCAGCCGTACAGGGATAAACCAGCCCCAGCATTTT. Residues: CASSRTGINQPQHF.

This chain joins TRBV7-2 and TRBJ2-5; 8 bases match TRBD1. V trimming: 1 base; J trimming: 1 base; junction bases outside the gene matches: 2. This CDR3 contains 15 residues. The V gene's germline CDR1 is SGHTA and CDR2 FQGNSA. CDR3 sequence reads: CASSLVTGVQETQYF. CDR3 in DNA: TGTGCCAGCAGCTTAGTGACAGGGGTCCAAGAGACCCAGTACTTC.